This TCR beta chain was sequenced in a study of T-cell memory formation after mild COVID-19. Whole-study context: Clusters were largely donor specific.

A single record per CDR3 protein comes from TCRdb applying MiXCR to the 5' RACE reads. This sample has 68,000 or so distinct CDR3 sequences; around 15% occur once, and the top ten carry under 35%. This clonotype came up a few times. CDR1 and CDR2 from the germline V gene are SEHNR and FQNEAQ (reference sequence). The CDR3 covers 13 residues. Trimming shortened V by 3 bases and J by 8 bases, and 8 bases separated the two germline ends. The chain has TRBV7-9 and TRBJ1-6; D not certain. The clonotype originates from an adult woman who had mild COVID-19 (a few samples of this study predate the infection). Cell type and time point are not known. The specimen was PBMCs or a T cell subset sorted from them (not recorded which). The CDR3, as DNA: TGTGCCAGCAGCTTGGGTGCGGATTCACCCCTCCACTTT. Translation gives CASSLGADSPLHF. Full variable domain (remainder filled in from reference TRBV7-9 and TRBJ1-6): DTGVSQNPRHKITKRGQNVTFRCDPISEHNRLYWYRQTLGQGPEFLTYFQNEAQLEKSRLLSDRFSAERPKGSFSTLEIQRTEQGDSAMYLCASSLGADSPLHFGNGTRLTVT.